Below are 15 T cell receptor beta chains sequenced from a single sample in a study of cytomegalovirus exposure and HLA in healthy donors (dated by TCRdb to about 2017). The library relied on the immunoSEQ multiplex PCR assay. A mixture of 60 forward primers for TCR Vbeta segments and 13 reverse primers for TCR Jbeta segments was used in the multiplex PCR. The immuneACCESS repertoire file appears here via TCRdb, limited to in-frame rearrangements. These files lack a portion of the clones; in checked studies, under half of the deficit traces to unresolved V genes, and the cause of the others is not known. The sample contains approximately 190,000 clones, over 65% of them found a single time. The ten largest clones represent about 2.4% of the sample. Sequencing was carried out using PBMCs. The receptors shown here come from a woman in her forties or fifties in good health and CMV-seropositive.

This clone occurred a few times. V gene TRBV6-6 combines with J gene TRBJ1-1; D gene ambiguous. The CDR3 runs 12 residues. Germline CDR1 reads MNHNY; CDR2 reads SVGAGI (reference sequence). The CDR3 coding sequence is TGTGCGTCGAAGGAGGGGAACACTGAAGCTTTCTTT. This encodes CASKEGNTEAFF.

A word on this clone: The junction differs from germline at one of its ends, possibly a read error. The CDR3 nucleotides are TGTGCCAGCAGTTACTATGGAACCGGGACTAGCGGGGGAAAGGACTTC. This translates into CASSYYGTGTSGGKDF. The chain combines TRBV6-6 with TRBJ2-5; 14 nucleotides match TRBD2. From germline, CDR1 is MNHNY and CDR2 SVGAGI (reference sequence). The CDR3 totals 16 residues.

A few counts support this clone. The CDR3 loop reads CAIRPTDRGESPLHF. CDR3 nucleotides: TGTGCCATACGGCCGACTGACAGGGGGGAGTCACCCCTCCACTTT. V gene TRBV10-3 combines with J gene TRBJ1-6, with TRBD1 matching 9 bases. The CDR3 consists of 15 residues. Trimming cost V 9 bases and J 10 bases; bases outside gene matches: 13. CDR1 is ENHRY and CDR2 is SYGVKD in the germline V gene.

The CDR3 sequence: CASSLTQQGVNEQFF. For the CDR3, the DNA is TGTGCCAGCTCACTAACCCAACAGGGGGTCAATGAGCAGTTCTTC. This chain joins TRBV18 and TRBJ2-1, with 8 bases aligning to TRBD1. Germline V gene sequence: CDR1 KGHSH, CDR2 LQKENI. The CDR3 totals 15 residues. The J segment lost 6 bases and the V segment lost 4 bases, leaving 8 bases of the junction unmatched.

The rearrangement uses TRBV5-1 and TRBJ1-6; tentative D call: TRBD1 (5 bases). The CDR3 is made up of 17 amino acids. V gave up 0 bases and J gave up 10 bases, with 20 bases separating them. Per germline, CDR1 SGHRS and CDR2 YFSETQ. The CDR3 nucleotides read TGCGCCAGCAGCTTGGTGGGCCAGGGAGGCCACGGCTCACCCCTCCACTTT. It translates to CASSLVGQGGHGSPLHF.

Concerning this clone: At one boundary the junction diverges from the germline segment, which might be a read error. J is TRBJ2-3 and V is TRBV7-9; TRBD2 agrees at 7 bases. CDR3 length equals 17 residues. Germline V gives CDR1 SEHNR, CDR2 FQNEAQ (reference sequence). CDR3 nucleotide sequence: TGTTCCAGCAGCTTAGCGGGCCGAAGCTACCACACAGATACGCAGTATTTT. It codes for CSSSLAGRSYHTDTQYF.

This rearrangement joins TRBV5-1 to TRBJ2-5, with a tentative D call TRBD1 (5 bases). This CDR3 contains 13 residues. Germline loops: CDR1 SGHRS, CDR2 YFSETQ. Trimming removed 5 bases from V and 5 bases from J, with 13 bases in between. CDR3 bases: TGCGCCAGCAGTTTAGGGGCTGGGGAGACCCAGTACTTC. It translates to CASSLGAGETQYF.

Written as DNA, the CDR3 is TGTGCCAGCAGAGACCGGGACAGGGGAACTGAAGCTTTCTTT. Translation: CASRDRDRGTEAFF. This chain connects TRBV11-1 to TRBJ1-1, with 10 bases aligning to TRBD1. The CDR3 spans 14 residues. V lost 6 bases and J lost 5; bases outside the gene matches: 6. Germline CDR1 reads SGHAT; CDR2 reads FQDESV (reference sequence). Combining the CDR3 with reference TRBV11-1 and TRBJ1-1 gives the whole variable domain EAEVAQSPRYKITEKSQAVAFWCDPISGHATLYWYRQILGQGPELLVQFQDESVVDDSQLPKDRFSAERLKGVDSTLKIQPAELGDSAMYLCASRDRDRGTEAFFGQGTRLTVV.

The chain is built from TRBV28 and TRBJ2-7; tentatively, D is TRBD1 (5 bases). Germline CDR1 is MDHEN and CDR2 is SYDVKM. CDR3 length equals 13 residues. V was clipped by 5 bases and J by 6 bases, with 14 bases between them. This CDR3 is CASSPPRQGEQYF. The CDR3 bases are TGTGCCAGCAGTCCCCCACGGCAGGGCGAGCAGTACTTC.

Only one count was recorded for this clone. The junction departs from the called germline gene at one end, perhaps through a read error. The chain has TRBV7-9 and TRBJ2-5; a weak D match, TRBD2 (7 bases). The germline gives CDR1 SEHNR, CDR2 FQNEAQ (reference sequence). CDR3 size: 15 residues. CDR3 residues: CSSSLRFGGHETQYF. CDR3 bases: TGTTCCAGCAGCTTAAGATTCGGGGGGCATGAGACCCAGTACTTC.

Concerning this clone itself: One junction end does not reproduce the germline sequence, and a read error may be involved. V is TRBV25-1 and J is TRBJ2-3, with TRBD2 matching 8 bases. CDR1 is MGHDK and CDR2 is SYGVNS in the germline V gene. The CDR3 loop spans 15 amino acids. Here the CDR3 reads CASSVAGGLTGTQYF. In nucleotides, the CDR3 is TGTGCCAGCAGTGTTGCGGGGGGATTAACAGGTACGCAGTATTTT.

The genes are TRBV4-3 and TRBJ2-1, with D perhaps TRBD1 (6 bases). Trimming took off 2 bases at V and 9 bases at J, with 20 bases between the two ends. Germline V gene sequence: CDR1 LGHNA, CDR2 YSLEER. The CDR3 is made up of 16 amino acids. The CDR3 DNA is TGCGCCAGCAGCCAAAGAGCAAAAGGGGGTGGGGCTGAGCAGTTCTTC. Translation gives CASSQRAKGGGAEQFF.

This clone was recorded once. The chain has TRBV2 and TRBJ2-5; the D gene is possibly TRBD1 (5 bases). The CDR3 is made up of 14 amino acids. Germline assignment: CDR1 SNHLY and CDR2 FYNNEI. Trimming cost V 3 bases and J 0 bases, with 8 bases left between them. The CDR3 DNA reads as TGTGCCAGCAGTGACCGACAGAACCAAGAGACCCAGTACTTC. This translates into CASSDRQNQETQYF.

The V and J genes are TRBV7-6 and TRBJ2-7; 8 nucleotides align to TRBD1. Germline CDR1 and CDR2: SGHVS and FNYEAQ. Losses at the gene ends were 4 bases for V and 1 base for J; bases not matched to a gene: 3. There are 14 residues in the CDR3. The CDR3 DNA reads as TGTGCCAGCAGCTCGTGGACAGGGTCCTACGAGCAGTACTTC. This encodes CASSSWTGSYEQYF.

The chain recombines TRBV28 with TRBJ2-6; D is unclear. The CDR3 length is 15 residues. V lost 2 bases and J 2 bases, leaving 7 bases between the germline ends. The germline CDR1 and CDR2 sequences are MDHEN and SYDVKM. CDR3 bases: TGTGCCAGCAGTTTAATACAGACTGGGGCCAACGTCCTGACTTTC. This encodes CASSLIQTGANVLTF. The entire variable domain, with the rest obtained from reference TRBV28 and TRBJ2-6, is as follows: DVKVTQSSRYLVKRTGEKVFLECVQDMDHENMFWYRQDPGLGLRLIYFSYDVKMKEKGDIPEGYSVSREKKERFSLILESASTNQTSMYLCASSLIQTGANVLTFGAGSRLTVL.